This T cell receptor (beta chain) was identified during a study of identifying expanded T cells in peripheral blood. Study-wide results and caveats: Clone count variance between roughly two-week samples rose with total template count.

Germline assignment: CDR1 KGHSH and CDR2 LQKENI. The CDR3 extends over 15 amino acids. Trimming at V came to 4 bases and at J to 0 bases, leaving 4 bases not matched to a gene. The count of this clone is one. Its antigen is not identified. Data came from immunoSEQ multiplex PCR; TCRdb stores just in-frame clones and leaves some out. Here the sample spans 85,000 to 100,000 clones, approximately 88% being singletons. The genes are TRBV18 and TRBJ2-7, with 9 bases aligning to TRBD2. This sequence originates from a person aged 18-69 years in good health. Material: blood. CDR3 amino acids: CASSREREDSYEQYF. The CDR3 coding sequence is TGTGCCAGCTCACGAGAGCGGGAGGACTCCTACGAGCAGTACTTC.